This TCR beta chain was identified in a study of cytomegalovirus exposure and HLA in healthy donors. Whole-study findings and limits: Later findings reportedly placed an Asian-associated ancestry cluster below the approximately 670-donor mean for N-insertions. It has been reported that TCR beta sequences accurately predicted the HLA-A and HLA-B alleles of most subjects.

Concerning this clone: Its antigen is undetermined.

The CDR3 has 15 residues. Per germline, CDR1 SGHRS and CDR2 YFSETQ. Trimming at V came to 5 bases and at J to 3 bases, leaving 5 bases not matched to a gene. The PCR had 60 Vbeta and 13 Jbeta primers. Some clones are missing from TCRdb's copy, which holds only in-frame ones; the method was immunoSEQ multiplex PCR. The top ten hold 2.5% to 3% of the sample, which has 180,000 or so clones, approximately 67% seen once. The chain is built from TRBV5-1 and TRBJ1-6, with 7 bases identical to TRBD1. The sequencing input was PBMCs. The receptor was derived from a man between 40 and 49 years old in good health and CMV-seronegative. The CDR3 is CASRSGTVYNSPLHF. The CDR3 nucleotides read TGCGCCAGCAGGTCCGGGACAGTCTATAATTCACCCCTCCACTTT. Full variable domain (remainder filled in from reference TRBV5-1 and TRBJ1-6): KAGVTQTPRYLIKTRGQQVTLSCSPISGHRSVSWYQQTPGQGLQFLFEYFSETQRNKGNFPGRFSGRQFSNSRSEMNVSTLELGDSALYLCASRSGTVYNSPLHFGNGTRLTVT.